Listed below are T cell receptor beta chains from one sample, sequenced in a study of blood T cell repertoires in COVID-19. TCRdb keeps only in-frame clones here, not all; method: immunoSEQ multiplex PCR. This sample has roughly 250,000 clones, with about four fifths found just once. The specimen sequenced was peripheral blood. The receptors shown here come from a woman aged 60-75 years with active or convalescent COVID-19. Each CDR3 is given without its conserved first and last residue. D genes are given only for firm matches.

TRBV10-3	TRBJ1-6	TRBD1	AIRDRKDSPLH
TRBV5-1	TRBJ2-5	TRBD2	ASRNGGAHQETQY
TRBV27	TRBJ1-2	TRBD1	ASPPFTGGDHYGYT
TRBV14	TRBJ2-3	TRBD1	ASSQGDSRDTQY
TRBV3-1/TRBV3-2	TRBJ1-4	.	ASSQDPRPDREKLF
TRBV20-1	TRBJ2-7	.	SASRMAGPASYEQY
TRBV19	TRBJ1-3	.	ASSMSGDSGNTIY
TRBV7-2	TRBJ1-2	TRBD1	ASSRRDRGGNGYT
TRBV3-1/TRBV3-2	TRBJ2-5	.	ASSQERGGVGETQY
TRBV27	TRBJ2-2	TRBD1	ASSSGGYNTGELF
TRBV3-1/TRBV3-2	TRBJ2-7	TRBD1	ASSQVSGGDWDEQY
TRBV27	TRBJ2-1	TRBD2	ASSTSGGYNEQF
TRBV30	TRBJ1-1	.	AWSPHLRGAEAF
TRBV7-2	TRBJ1-2	.	ASTAPLEYGYT
TRBV19	TRBJ2-2	TRBD1	ASSIRTGGVGELF
TRBV3-1/TRBV3-2	TRBJ2-1	TRBD2	ASSGTSGGHEQF
TRBV15	TRBJ2-5	TRBD1	ATSGGQVRETQY
TRBV7-9	TRBJ1-2	TRBD1	ASSQGTETFLRGGYT
TRBV7-9	TRBJ1-5	TRBD1	ASSVGQGGQPQH
TRBV6-5	TRBJ1-1	.	ASTSGAGTETEAF
TRBV13	TRBJ2-2	TRBD1	ASSPSDRETGELF
TRBV7-6	TRBJ2-3	TRBD2	ASSLPGQRTSGGTLADTQY
TRBV5-4	TRBJ2-3	TRBD1	ASSTGATDTQY
TRBV7-3	TRBJ2-1	TRBD1	ASSSRRDSEQF
TRBV7-9	TRBJ1-2	.	ASSPSTGSLYRGYT
TRBV10-3	TRBJ1-5	TRBD1	AISEWTGIVGQPQH
TRBV18	TRBJ1-3	TRBD1	ASSPLGQGVGNTIY
TRBV7-2	TRBJ1-1	.	ASSLVLGARTEAF
TRBV11-2	TRBJ2-7	.	ASSTGSSYEQY
TRBV5-6	TRBJ1-1	.	ASSSPRGSQLNTEAF
TRBV6-1	TRBJ1-2	.	ASVQYYGYT
TRBV7-6	TRBJ2-1	.	ASSPAQGVRNEQF
TRBV1	TRBJ2-5	.	TSSQAPGLGILPETQY
TRBV2	TRBJ2-3	TRBD2	ASSEVAEPGLAGGREHTDTQY
TRBV5-6	TRBJ1-1	.	ASSLTGLNTEAF
TRBV2	TRBJ2-7	TRBD1	ASSEATGQGYEQY
TRBV5-1	TRBJ2-1	.	ASVGGSYNEQF